Included here is one TCR beta chain sequence, with context. No antigen is known for it. This CDR3 comprises 12 residues. Germline values: CDR1 LGHDT, CDR2 YNNKEL (reference sequence). The germline V and J ends were trimmed by 2 bases and 6 bases, with 8 bases remaining between them. One entry per CDR3 protein, called by TCRdb with MiXCR from the RT-PCR reads. This table has about 500,000 distinct CDR3 sequences, 10% to 15% appearing once. These data belong to a study of response to subunit inactivated influenza vaccine. Broader study findings: There was a suggestion from the authors that each seasonal influenza vaccination recruits few new T cells.

This chain uses TRBV3-1 with TRBJ2-7, with D perhaps matching TRBD1 (6 bases). The receptor's source is a man aged 50 to 59 who received an inactivated influenza vaccine. The sample here was PBMCs from blood, taken 45 days after vaccination. CDR3 bases: TGTGCCAGCAGCCAATTAGGGGGCGAGCAGTACTTC. Translation: CASSQLGGEQYF.